The rows below give T cell receptor beta chains drawn from one sample of a study of blood T cell repertoires in COVID-19. TCRdb's copy holds only in-frame clones and misses some; the assay was immunoSEQ multiplex PCR. The table includes about 190,000 clones, 88% detected once. The sample comprised peripheral blood. All receptors derive from a man aged 25-45 years with acute or convalescent COVID-19. The CDR3 runs from the conserved cysteine through the conserved F or W. A D gene is named only where the DNA matches it firmly. Expanded clones are given a class, and other clones once, few, many or no size at all.

v_gene: TRBV5-1; d_gene: TRBD1; j_gene: TRBJ1-1; abundance: .; CDR3aa: CASSPYRDRHTEAFF; CDR3nt: TGCGCCAGCAGTCCTTATCGGGACAGGCACACTGAAGCTTTCTTT
v_gene: TRBV27; d_gene: .; j_gene: TRBJ1-2; abundance: .; CDR3aa: CASSDSIYSYGYTF; CDR3nt: TGTGCCAGCAGTGACAGCATATACTCCTATGGCTACACCTTC
v_gene: TRBV5-1; d_gene: .; j_gene: TRBJ2-3; abundance: once; CDR3aa: CASSPEDWTDTQYF; CDR3nt: TGCGCCAGCAGCCCTGAGGACTGGACAGATACGCAGTATTTT
v_gene: TRBV5-1; d_gene: TRBD2; j_gene: TRBJ2-3; abundance: .; CDR3aa: CASRGTSGRTDTQYF; CDR3nt: TGCGCCAGTAGAGGGACTAGCGGCCGCACAGATACGCAGTATTTT
v_gene: TRBV6-6; d_gene: TRBD1; j_gene: TRBJ2-7; abundance: once; CDR3aa: CASKVGQGVYEQYF; CDR3nt: TGTGCCAGCAAGGTCGGGCAGGGGGTTTACGAGCAGTACTTC
v_gene: TRBV28; d_gene: TRBD1; j_gene: TRBJ1-2; abundance: once; CDR3aa: CASSFSPTGGVGNYGYTF; CDR3nt: TGTGCCAGCAGTTTCTCGCCGACAGGGGGAGTAGGTAACTATGGCTACACCTTC
v_gene: TRBV29-1; d_gene: .; j_gene: TRBJ1-2; abundance: .; CDR3aa: CSATFAGPYGYTF; CDR3nt: TGCAGCGCCACCTTCGCGGGGCCTTATGGCTACACCTTC
v_gene: TRBV27; d_gene: .; j_gene: TRBJ1-6; abundance: .; CDR3aa: CASSFGTWNSPLHF; CDR3nt: TGTGCCAGCAGTTTCGGTACGTGGAATTCACCCCTCCACTTT
v_gene: TRBV15; d_gene: .; j_gene: TRBJ2-7; abundance: .; CDR3aa: CATSRDFGGGPYEQYF; CDR3nt: TGTGCCACCAGCAGAGATTTCGGAGGGGGCCCCTACGAGCAGTACTTC
v_gene: TRBV28; d_gene: TRBD1; j_gene: TRBJ1-1; abundance: .; CDR3aa: CASSLGGTGILEAFF; CDR3nt: TGTGCCAGCAGTTTGGGCGGGACAGGGATTCTTGAAGCTTTCTTT
v_gene: TRBV7-9; d_gene: .; j_gene: TRBJ2-4; abundance: .; CDR3aa: CASSPLQGNIQYF; CDR3nt: TGTGCCAGCAGCCCACTCCAGGGAAACATTCAGTACTTC
v_gene: TRBV9; d_gene: TRBD1; j_gene: TRBJ1-6; abundance: .; CDR3aa: CASSAGDRGVRSPLHF; CDR3nt: TGTGCCAGCAGCGCAGGGGACAGGGGTGTGCGTTCACCCCTCCACTTT
v_gene: TRBV27; d_gene: TRBD2; j_gene: TRBJ2-3; abundance: many; CDR3aa: CASSPWTSGEADTQYF; CDR3nt: TGTGCCAGCAGTCCATGGACTAGCGGGGAAGCAGATACGCAGTATTTT
v_gene: TRBV10-1; d_gene: .; j_gene: TRBJ2-7; abundance: .; CDR3aa: CASSERSTGEQYF; CDR3nt: TGCGCCAGCAGTGAGCGGTCGACAGGCGAGCAGTACTTC
v_gene: TRBV3-1/TRBV3-2; d_gene: .; j_gene: TRBJ1-2; abundance: .; CDR3aa: CASSQADSHYSGYTF; CDR3nt: TGTGCCAGCAGCCAGGCGGACAGCCATTATAGTGGCTACACCTTC
v_gene: TRBV7-3; d_gene: .; j_gene: TRBJ1-5; abundance: .; CDR3aa: CASSGNRDRPQHF; CDR3nt: TGTGCCAGCAGCGGCAACAGGGATCGGCCCCAGCATTTT
v_gene: TRBV6-5; d_gene: .; j_gene: TRBJ1-1; abundance: .; CDR3aa: CASSYSTRGRAFF; CDR3nt: TGTGCCAGCAGTTACTCGACGCGGGGCCGTGCTTTCTTT
v_gene: TRBV19; d_gene: TRBD1; j_gene: TRBJ1-2; abundance: .; CDR3aa: CASSPQDRVEGGYTF; CDR3nt: TGTGCCAGTAGTCCTCAGGACAGGGTCGAAGGAGGCTACACCTTC
v_gene: TRBV30; d_gene: TRBD1; j_gene: TRBJ1-6; abundance: .; CDR3aa: CAWADRGSYNSPLHF; CDR3nt: TGTGCCTGGGCCGACAGGGGCTCCTATAATTCACCCCTCCACTTT
v_gene: TRBV30; d_gene: .; j_gene: TRBJ2-5; abundance: .; CDR3aa: CAWSGGVGTQYF; CDR3nt: TGTGCCTGGAGTGGCGGGGTGGGGACCCAGTACTTC
v_gene: TRBV19; d_gene: .; j_gene: TRBJ1-2; abundance: .; CDR3aa: CASSRRSEYGYTF; CDR3nt: TGTGCCAGTAGTAGGAGAAGCGAATATGGCTACACCTTC
v_gene: TRBV28; d_gene: .; j_gene: TRBJ1-5; abundance: .; CDR3aa: CASSPTGFNQPQHF; CDR3nt: TGTGCCAGCAGTCCGACAGGATTCAATCAGCCCCAGCATTTT
v_gene: TRBV5-1; d_gene: .; j_gene: TRBJ1-1; abundance: once; CDR3aa: CASSPRGGNTEAFF; CDR3nt: TGCGCCAGCAGCCCCCGGGGGGGGAACACTGAAGCTTTCTTT
v_gene: TRBV6-1; d_gene: TRBD2; j_gene: TRBJ2-1; abundance: .; CDR3aa: CASSDRLAGGNEQFF; CDR3nt: TGTGCCAGCAGTGACAGGCTAGCGGGGGGCAATGAGCAGTTCTTC
v_gene: TRBV5-1; d_gene: .; j_gene: TRBJ2-3; abundance: .; CDR3aa: CASSLGAQVGADTQYF; CDR3nt: TGCGCCAGCAGCTTGGGGGCCCAGGTGGGGGCGGATACGCAGTATTTT
v_gene: TRBV9; d_gene: TRBD2; j_gene: TRBJ2-4; abundance: .; CDR3aa: CASSVVSGDIQYF; CDR3nt: TGTGCCAGCAGCGTAGTTAGCGGGGACATTCAGTACTTC
v_gene: TRBV5-1; d_gene: TRBD1; j_gene: TRBJ1-2; abundance: .; CDR3aa: CASSSGGTGTGPKYGYTF; CDR3nt: TGCGCCAGCAGCTCCGGGGGGACGGGGACAGGCCCTAAGTATGGCTACACCTTC
v_gene: TRBV7-9; d_gene: .; j_gene: TRBJ2-7; abundance: .; CDR3aa: CASSLRRDLIF; CDR3nt: TGTGCCAGCAGCCTAAGGAGGGACCTGATCTTC
v_gene: TRBV9; d_gene: .; j_gene: TRBJ2-1; abundance: .; CDR3aa: CASSVGLDPSYNEQFF; CDR3nt: TGTGCCAGCAGCGTAGGTCTAGATCCATCCTACAATGAGCAGTTCTTC
v_gene: TRBV24-1; d_gene: TRBD1; j_gene: TRBJ1-2; abundance: once; CDR3aa: CATSDFQGDGGYTF; CDR3nt: TGTGCCACCAGTGACTTCCAGGGGGACGGGGGCTACACCTTC
v_gene: TRBV4-2; d_gene: .; j_gene: TRBJ1-3; abundance: .; CDR3aa: CASSQPGSSGNTIYF; CDR3nt: TGTGCCAGCAGCCAACCGGGGTCGTCTGGAAACACCATATATTTT
v_gene: TRBV6-6; d_gene: .; j_gene: TRBJ1-2; abundance: .; CDR3aa: CASSFDRSGYTF; CDR3nt: TGTGCCAGCAGCTTCGACAGAAGTGGCTACACCTTC
v_gene: TRBV3-1/TRBV3-2; d_gene: .; j_gene: TRBJ2-7; abundance: .; CDR3aa: CASSQEAGEGEQYF; CDR3nt: TGTGCCAGCAGCCAAGAAGCAGGGGAGGGCGAGCAGTACTTC
v_gene: TRBV12-3/TRBV12-4; d_gene: .; j_gene: TRBJ1-5; abundance: .; CDR3aa: CASSVSNQPQHF; CDR3nt: TGTGCCAGCAGCGTTAGCAATCAGCCCCAGCATTTT
v_gene: TRBV28; d_gene: .; j_gene: TRBJ1-6; abundance: .; CDR3aa: CASSPPGNSPLHF; CDR3nt: TGTGCCAGCAGTCCCCCAGGGAATTCACCCCTCCACTTT
v_gene: TRBV5-6; d_gene: TRBD1; j_gene: TRBJ1-2; abundance: .; CDR3aa: CASSLKGGAGGYTF; CDR3nt: TGTGCCAGCAGCTTAAAAGGGGGCGCGGGTGGCTACACCTTC
v_gene: TRBV19; d_gene: .; j_gene: TRBJ1-3; abundance: .; CDR3aa: CASGPEAGSSGNTIYF; CDR3nt: TGTGCCAGTGGGCCTGAGGCAGGGTCCTCCGGAAACACCATATATTTT
v_gene: TRBV30; d_gene: .; j_gene: TRBJ1-5; abundance: .; CDR3aa: CAWTLGPRNQPQHF; CDR3nt: TGTGCCTGGACCCTGGGGCCGAGAAATCAGCCCCAGCATTTT
v_gene: TRBV28; d_gene: .; j_gene: TRBJ1-2; abundance: .; CDR3aa: CASRPFEWAGYTF; CDR3nt: TGTGCCAGCAGACCTTTTGAGTGGGCTGGCTACACCTTC
v_gene: TRBV5-1; d_gene: TRBD2; j_gene: TRBJ2-1; abundance: .; CDR3aa: CASSLQASGHNEQFF; CDR3nt: TGCGCCAGCAGCTTACAGGCTAGCGGTCACAATGAGCAGTTCTTC
v_gene: TRBV28; d_gene: .; j_gene: TRBJ1-2; abundance: .; CDR3aa: CASSWGGATNYGYTF; CDR3nt: TGTGCCAGCAGTTGGGGAGGGGCTACTAACTATGGCTACACCTTC
v_gene: TRBV6-2/TRBV6-3; d_gene: TRBD2; j_gene: TRBJ2-1; abundance: .; CDR3aa: CASSYLAGARYNEQFF; CDR3nt: TGTGCCAGCAGTTACCTAGCGGGGGCCCGGTACAATGAGCAGTTCTTC
v_gene: TRBV11-2; d_gene: TRBD2; j_gene: TRBJ2-3; abundance: .; CDR3aa: CASSSRRGGLEDTQYF; CDR3nt: TGTGCCAGCAGTTCTAGACGGGGGGGCCTGGAAGATACGCAGTATTTT
v_gene: TRBV23-1; d_gene: TRBD1; j_gene: TRBJ2-1; abundance: .; CDR3aa: CASKEGQGYNEQFF; CDR3nt: TGCGCCAGCAAGGAGGGACAGGGTTACAATGAGCAGTTCTTC
v_gene: TRBV5-1; d_gene: .; j_gene: TRBJ2-4; abundance: .; CDR3aa: CASSLETGLKNIQYF; CDR3nt: TGCGCCAGCAGCTTGGAGACGGGGTTGAAAAACATTCAGTACTTC